This passage covers 11 T cell receptor beta chains from one sample sequenced in a study of T cells in Graves' hyperthyroidism and ophthalmopathy. The CDR3 regions of TCR beta were amplified from RNA transcripts. The TCR CDR3 first-round RT-PCR relied on the HTBI primer set. TCRdb reprocessed the multiplex PCR reads via MiXCR and lists one record per CDR3 protein. The table shows fewer than 300,000 distinct CDR3 sequences, with less than 30% occurring only once. Sequences were obtained from blood. Every receptor here comes from a man aged 35 to 55 with Graves' hyperthyroidism that later progressed to Graves' ophthalmopathy.

V and J are TRBV10-3 and TRBJ2-5; the match to TRBD1 covers 10 bases. Per germline, CDR1 ENHRY and CDR2 SYGVKD. This CDR3 is built from 12 residues. With V trimmed by 9 bases and J by 3 bases, 1 base remained unmatched. CDR3 nucleotide sequence: TGTGCCATAGGACAGGGGGAAGAGACCCAGTACTTC. Translation gives CAIGQGEETQYF.

This clonotype was recorded many times. V gene TRBV7-3 combines with J gene TRBJ2-2; 9 bases agree with TRBD1. CDR1 is SGHTA and CDR2 is FQGTGA in the germline V gene. V lost 1 base to trimming and J lost 7 bases; unmatched junction nucleotides: 4. The CDR3 is 15 residues long. The CDR3: CASSLNVGQGGELFF. In nucleotides, the CDR3 is TGTGCCAGCAGCTTAAATGTGGGACAGGGCGGGGAGCTGTTTTTT.

This clonotype occurred many times. V and J are TRBV19 and TRBJ2-5; 7 positions match TRBD2. With V trimmed by 5 bases and J by 5 bases, 11 bases remained unmatched. CDR3 size: 15 residues. Germline-derived CDR1 and CDR2 are LNHDA and SQIVND (reference sequence). The CDR3 DNA follows: TGTGCCAGTAGTCAGAGCGGGCCGGGGGGTGAGACCCAGTACTTC. The encoded protein is CASSQSGPGGETQYF.

This clonotype occurred a few times. The gene calls are TRBV6-2 or TRBV6-3 and TRBJ2-7; D is possibly TRBD1 (6 bases). Germline CDR1 reads MNHEY; CDR2 reads SVGEGT. CDR3 size: 18 residues. The ends were cut back, 3 bases at V and 0 bases at J, with 21 bases in the middle. The CDR3 nucleotides are TGTGCCAGCAGTTATCCTCTTCGGACAGTAAAGAGCTCCTACGAGCAGTACTTC. It yields the protein CASSYPLRTVKSSYEQYF.

This clonotype was seen many times. The chain is built from TRBV28 and TRBJ2-7; no clear D gene. CDR3 length equals 12 residues. CDR1 and CDR2 from the germline V gene are MDHEN and SYDVKM. V lost 4 bases to trimming and J lost 3 bases, with 7 bases between them. Here the CDR3 reads CASSSFLYEQYF. The CDR3 coding sequence is TGTGCCAGCAGTTCCTTCCTCTACGAGCAGTACTTC.

V is TRBV27 and J is TRBJ1-5; a weak D match, TRBD1 (5 bases). The CDR3 runs to 17 residues. Germline values: CDR1 MNHEY, CDR2 SMNVEV (reference sequence). The ends were cut back, 8 bases at V and 0 bases at J, with 20 bases in the middle. CDR3 loop: CASPEQTDKYSNQPQHF. CDR3 bases: TGTGCCAGCCCCGAGCAGACAGACAAATATAGCAATCAGCCCCAGCATTTT.

This clonotype was detected many times. The genes are TRBV12-3 or TRBV12-4 and TRBJ1-5; the D is unclear. V was pared by 1 base and J by 0 bases, with 4 bases between. The CDR3 loop spans 14 amino acids. The CDR3 spells CASSLEGSNQPQHF. In nucleotides, the CDR3 is TGTGCCAGCAGTTTAGAGGGTAGCAATCAGCCCCAGCATTTT.

The rearrangement links TRBV19 to TRBJ1-5; D is undetermined. This CDR3 has 13 amino acids. Germline CDR1 reads LNHDA; CDR2 reads SQIVND (reference sequence). V was clipped by 1 base and J by 7 bases, with 8 bases between them. In DNA form, the CDR3 reads TGTGCCAGTAGTATAGCCCCCGGGCAGCCCCAGCATTTT. It codes for CASSIAPGQPQHF.

This clonotype was recorded at least ten times. This chain connects TRBV3-1 to TRBJ2-7; TRBD2 agrees at 8 bases. Trimming cost V 1 base and J 6 bases; bases outside gene matches: 8. Germline V gene data show CDR1 as LGHDT and CDR2 as YNNKEL (reference sequence). The CDR3 consists of 15 residues. CDR3 in DNA: TGTGCCAGCAGCCAAGGGGGAGCGGGAGTACCCGAGCAGTACTTC. It translates to CASSQGGAGVPEQYF.

This clonotype was recorded at least ten times. The V gene is TRBV12-3 or TRBV12-4, the J gene TRBJ1-1, with 8 bases lining up with TRBD1. The CDR3 length is 13 residues. With V trimmed by 7 bases and J by 5 bases, 6 bases remained unmatched. The CDR3 here is CASTRTGMTEAFF. Here the CDR3 DNA reads TGTGCCAGCACCAGGACAGGGATGACTGAAGCTTTCTTT.

This clonotype was found many times. The gene calls are TRBV5-1 and TRBJ1-1; perhaps TRBD1 as D (5 bases). CDR3 size: 15 residues. Germline V lookup: CDR1 SGHRS, CDR2 YFSETQ. The germline V and J ends were trimmed by 4 bases and 0 bases, with 13 bases remaining between them. CDR3 bases: TGCGCCAGCAGCCTGGGACCGGTTCTGAACACTGAAGCTTTCTTT. This codes for CASSLGPVLNTEAFF.